This T cell receptor beta chain derives from a study of T cell changes during pregnancy in multiple sclerosis (dated by TCRdb to the late 2010s). About the study as a whole: Changes in the T cell repertoire over the course of pregnancy were examined in this study in women with multiple sclerosis.

Receptors were amplified or captured by the immunoSEQ multiplex PCR assay. Sourced from immuneACCESS, this table was stored by TCRdb with only in-frame sequences that have V and J called. A share of the clones is absent; for the studies checked, an unresolved V gene accounts for under half, and the remainder has no known explanation. This sample comprises 35,000 to 45,000 clones, 70% to 90% of them detected only once. Of the sample, approximately 0.92% falls within the top ten clones. The V end loses 4 bases and the J end loses 5 bases, and a stretch of 15 bases separates them. Inclusive of the bounding cysteine and phenylalanine, the CDR3 is 14 residues long. The entry retains the CDR3 DNA only, 42 bases that are in frame from base 1. For CDR1 and CDR2, the germline V gene lists SGHRS and YFSETQ. On this clone itself: Its antigen is still unknown. Base qualities were left out, and no much larger clone turns up one base away.

Sequenced here: CD4+ T cells from peripheral blood mononuclear cells, sampled after pregnancy. The TCR comes from a female donor with multiple sclerosis, enrolled in a pregnancy study. The sequence links TRBV5-1 to TRBJ1-1, with TRBD1 perhaps the D gene, on 6 matching bases. Read as DNA, the sequence is TGCGCCAGCAGCCCGTTTGAACAGGGAACTGAAGCTTTCTTT. Its protein is CASSPFEQGTEAFF.